The 24 T cell receptor beta chains listed next were all sequenced from one sample in a study of blood T cell repertoires in COVID-19. Data came from immunoSEQ multiplex PCR; TCRdb stores just in-frame clones and leaves some out. Here the sample spans roughly 100,000 clones, about 80% being singletons. Sequences were obtained from peripheral blood. The receptors were sampled from a human donor in a cohort sampled during active COVID-19.

This chain joins TRBV2 and TRBJ1-6, with a possible D match to TRBD1 (5 bases). This CDR3 is 13 amino acids long. Germline assignment: CDR1 SNHLY and CDR2 FYNNEI. Trimming pared 9 bases from V and 10 bases from J, leaving 16 bases between. CDR3 in amino acids: CASSVEGRSPLHF. The CDR3 DNA is TGTGCCAGTTCTGTGGAGGGGAGATCACCCCTCCACTTT. The whole variable domain, filled in from reference TRBV2 and TRBJ1-6, reads EPEVTQTPSHQVTQMGQEVILRCVPISNHLYFYWYRQILGQKVEFLVSFYNNEISEKSEIFDDQFSVERPDGSNFTLKIRSTKLEDSAMYFCASSVEGRSPLHFGNGTRLTVT.

V gene TRBV4-2 combines with J gene TRBJ2-1, with 11 nucleotides matching TRBD2. The CDR3 loop spans 14 amino acids. With 6 bases clipped from V and 4 bases from J, the junction kept 2 bases outside the gene matches. Germline values: CDR1 LGHNA, CDR2 YNFKEQ. CDR3 sequence reads: CASRGTSGYNEQFF. Here the CDR3 DNA reads TGTGCCAGCAGGGGGACTAGCGGATACAATGAGCAGTTCTTC.

This clone was counted a single time. The CDR3 is CASRKRLGQNTGELFF. The CDR3 bases are TGTGCCAGCAGAAAAAGGTTGGGGCAAAACACCGGGGAGCTGTTTTTT. The V call is TRBV7-2, the J call TRBJ2-2, with a possible D match to TRBD1 (5 bases). V was pared by 6 bases and J by 2 bases, with 16 bases between. Germline CDR1 reads SGHTA; CDR2 reads FQGNSA. The CDR3 has 16 amino acids.

This chain connects TRBV19 to TRBJ1-6; TRBD1 matches 9 bases. CDR1 LNHDA and CDR2 SQIVND come from the germline V gene (reference sequence). Trimming cost V 4 bases and J 7 bases; bases outside gene matches: 11. The CDR3 sequence is 17 residues long. The CDR3 DNA reads as TGTGCCAGTAGTACTAGGGAACAGGGGGCGCGGAATTCACCCCTCCACTTT. It encodes CASSTREQGARNSPLHF.

This rearrangement joins TRBV11-1 to TRBJ2-5; 8 nucleotides agree with TRBD1. With V trimmed by 5 bases and J by 2 bases, 10 bases remained unmatched. The CDR3 consists of 16 residues. From germline, CDR1 is SGHAT and CDR2 FQDESV (reference sequence). The DNA for the CDR3 is TGTGCCAGCAGCCTATCGAGGGACAGGAGACAAGAGACCCAGTACTTC. It is translated as CASSLSRDRRQETQYF.

This clone turned up a few times. The gene calls are TRBV2 and TRBJ2-7; 11 bases fit TRBD1. CDR3 size: 16 residues. Per germline, CDR1 SNHLY and CDR2 FYNNEI. With 5 bases clipped from V and 4 bases from J, the junction kept 10 bases outside the gene matches. In nucleotides, the CDR3 is TGTGCCAGCAGTCAAATCCCGGGACAGGGGGGTTACGAGCAGTACTTC. Amino acid sequence: CASSQIPGQGGYEQYF. Filled out from reference TRBV2 and TRBJ2-7, the complete variable domain reads EPEVTQTPSHQVTQMGQEVILRCVPISNHLYFYWYRQILGQKVEFLVSFYNNEISEKSEIFDDQFSVERPDGSNFTLKIRSTKLEDSAMYFCASSQIPGQGGYEQYFGPGTRLTVT.

This sequence joins TRBV5-8 and TRBJ2-2, with 11 bases matching TRBD1. CDR1 and CDR2 (germline): SGHTS, YDEGEE. This CDR3 is 15 amino acids long. V shed 3 bases, J shed 3 bases, and the junction held 1 base outside the gene matches. The CDR3 protein is CASSWGQGDTGELFF. Written as DNA, the CDR3 is TGTGCCAGCAGCTGGGGACAGGGGGACACCGGGGAGCTGTTTTTT. Full variable domain (rest looked up from reference TRBV5-8 and TRBJ2-2): EAGVTQSPTHLIKTRGQQATLRCSPISGHTSVYWYQQALGLGLQFLLWYDEGEERNRGNFPPRFSGRQFPNYSSELNVNALELEDSALYLCASSWGQGDTGELFFGEGSRLTVL.

The J gene is TRBJ1-5, the V gene TRBV2, with unresolved D. Germline CDR1 SNHLY, CDR2 FYNNEI. The CDR3 has 14 amino acids. The V end was cut by 7 bases, the J end by 0 bases, with 10 bases between. The CDR3 nucleotides are TGTGCCAGCAACAGAGAAAATAGCAATCAGCCCCAGCATTTT. Its translation is CASNRENSNQPQHF.

The CDR3 DNA is TGTGCCAGCAGCTTAGTCGCCAGGGGTAACGGGGAGCTGTTTTTT. Amino acid sequence: CASSLVARGNGELFF. The chain joins TRBV7-2 to TRBJ2-2; TRBD1 might be the D (6 bases). Germline V gene sequence: CDR1 SGHTA, CDR2 FQGNSA. The V gene lost 1 base and the J gene lost 7 bases, with 13 bases spanning the gap. The CDR3 covers 15 residues.

The chain links TRBV18 to TRBJ1-5; D unclear. The CDR3 has 15 amino acids. Trimming took off 4 bases at V and 0 bases at J, with 10 bases between the two ends. Germline loops: CDR1 KGHSH, CDR2 LQKENI. CDR3 in amino acids: CASSLGFNSNQPQHF. The CDR3 DNA follows: TGTGCCAGCTCACTGGGCTTCAATAGCAATCAGCCCCAGCATTTT.

This chain's CDR3 is CASSERQGLGNTIYF. CDR3 DNA sequence: TGTGCCAGCAGCGAACGACAGGGCTTGGGAAACACCATATATTTT. This chain links TRBV9 with TRBJ1-3, with TRBD1 identical over 7 bases. The CDR3 length is 15 residues. The V and J ends lost 3 bases and 4 bases, in that order; junction bases with no gene match: 7. Germline V gene data show CDR1 as SGDLS and CDR2 as YYNGEE.

The V and J genes are TRBV6-1 and TRBJ1-1; perhaps TRBD1 as D (5 bases). V lost 0 bases and J 13 bases, leaving 12 bases between the germline ends. Per the germline V gene, CDR1 is MNHNS and CDR2 is SASEGT. This CDR3 is built from 12 residues. In nucleotides, the CDR3 is TGTGCCAGCAGTGAAGCGTTGGTAAGGGGTTTCTTT. Protein: CASSEALVRGFF.

The chain recombines TRBV6-2 or TRBV6-3 with TRBJ2-5; D is unclear. Deletions cut 2 bases from V and 3 bases from J, with 7 bases between. CDR1 is MNHEY, CDR2 SVGEGT, per germline. This CDR3 contains 13 residues. The CDR3 region has the DNA TGTGCCAGCAGTTACGTGTCTGAAGAGACCCAGTACTTC. Residues: CASSYVSEETQYF.

The V call is TRBV19, the J call TRBJ2-2; possible D gene TRBD1, 6 bases. The CDR3 runs 16 residues. Germline values: CDR1 LNHDA, CDR2 SQIVND (reference sequence). The V gene lost 6 bases and the J gene lost 0 bases, with 14 bases spanning the gap. CDR3 in amino acids: CASRLGQLANTGELFF. For the CDR3, the DNA is TGTGCCAGTAGACTGGGACAACTCGCGAACACCGGGGAGCTGTTTTTT.

This clone has more than one count but fewer than ten. At one end, the junction sequence differs from germline, possibly due to a read error. The chain combines TRBV14 with TRBJ2-1; D remains unclear. Germline lookup yields CDR1 SGHDN and CDR2 FVKESK. The CDR3 has 10 amino acids. In DNA form, the CDR3 reads TGTGCCAGCACCCGATCTAGTAGGCTCTTC. It translates to CASTRSSRLF.

The rearrangement links TRBV10-3 to TRBJ1-1; D possibly corresponds to TRBD1 (6 bases). This CDR3 comprises 14 residues. V was pared by 5 bases and J by 1 base, with 11 bases between. The germline V gene has CDR1 ENHRY and CDR2 SYGVKD. The CDR3 DNA follows: TGTGCCATCAGTAGACAGGAATCGAACACTGAAGCTTTCTTT. Translation: CAISRQESNTEAFF.

The chain combines TRBV18 with TRBJ1-2; 9 bases are shared with TRBD1. CDR1 and CDR2 (germline): KGHSH, LQKENI. The length of the CDR3 is 13 residues. V shed 1 base and J 7 bases; nucleotides not matched to a gene: 1. The CDR3: CASSPRDRVGYTF. The CDR3 region has the DNA TGTGCCAGCTCACCACGGGACAGGGTTGGCTACACCTTC.

The chain is built from TRBV18 and TRBJ1-4; the D gene is possibly TRBD1 (6 bases). Germline CDR1 is KGHSH and CDR2 is LQKENI. CDR3 length: 18 amino acids. The V end lost 5 bases, the J end lost 0 bases, and 19 bases lay between the germline ends. For the CDR3, the DNA is TGTGCCAGCTCAAATCTTGGAACAGGGTTTGCAACTAATGAAAAACTGTTTTTT. Translating it yields CASSNLGTGFATNEKLFF.

The CDR3 region is CASSGTVNYGYTF. The CDR3, as DNA: TGTGCCAGCAGCGGGACAGTTAACTATGGCTACACCTTC. The rearrangement joins TRBV9 to TRBJ1-2; D perhaps matches TRBD1 (6 bases). Per germline, CDR1 SGDLS and CDR2 YYNGEE. This CDR3 contains 13 residues. Between the trimmed V and J ends, which lost 3 bases and 1 base, there was a span of 7 bases.

J is TRBJ1-5 and V is TRBV7-9, with 10 nucleotides matching TRBD1. Germline assignment: CDR1 SEHNR and CDR2 FQNEAQ (reference sequence). V trimming: 5 bases; J trimming: 9 bases; junction bases outside the gene matches: 4. There are 13 residues in the CDR3. CDR3 residues: CASSRDRGMPQHF. As DNA, the CDR3 is TGTGCCAGCAGCCGGGACAGGGGAATGCCCCAGCATTTT. Using reference TRBV7-9 and TRBJ1-5 for the parts outside the CDR3, the full variable domain is DTGVSQNPRHKITKRGQNVTFRCDPISEHNRLYWYRQTLGQGPEFLTYFQNEAQLEKSRLLSDRFSAERPKGSFSTLEIQRTEQGDSAMYLCASSRDRGMPQHFGDGTRLSIL.

The chain has TRBV28 and TRBJ1-5; D is unresolved. Looked up from germline, CDR1 is MDHEN and CDR2 is SYDVKM. This CDR3 region has 14 residues. V gave up 2 bases and J gave up 7 bases, with 12 bases separating them. CDR3 region: CASSLLYFPQPQHF. The CDR3 DNA follows: TGTGCCAGCAGTTTACTCTATTTCCCCCAGCCCCAGCATTTT.

The chain links TRBV7-8 to TRBJ2-3, with D hard to call. CDR1 and CDR2 from the germline V gene are SGHVS and FQNEAQ. Trimming removed 0 bases from V and 2 bases from J, with 9 bases in between. This CDR3 contains 15 residues. The CDR3 DNA reads TGTGCCAGCAGCTTAGCGCGTCTATTCACAGATACGCAGTATTTT. Protein product: CASSLARLFTDTQYF.

This clone occurred once. This chain links TRBV7-2 with TRBJ1-1, with 11 bases fitting TRBD1. CDR3 length equals 17 residues. V trimming: 5 bases; J trimming: 2 bases; junction bases outside the gene matches: 10. Germline V gives CDR1 SGHTA, CDR2 FQGNSA. CDR3 loop: CASSPGGTGGYNTEAFF. The CDR3 DNA sequence: TGTGCCAGCAGCCCCGGCGGGACAGGGGGGTATAACACTGAAGCTTTCTTT.

The chain employs TRBV9 and TRBJ2-5; 7 bases align to TRBD1. CDR1 SGDLS and CDR2 YYNGEE come from the germline V gene. The CDR3 contains 15 residues. Germline trimming cut 3 bases from V and 3 bases from J; bases unmatched to any gene: 8. The CDR3 is CASSAAGTEKETQYF. Here the CDR3 DNA reads TGTGCCAGCAGCGCGGCCGGGACAGAAAAAGAGACCCAGTACTTC. Combining the CDR3 with reference TRBV9 and TRBJ2-5 gives the whole variable domain DSGVTQTPKHLITATGQRVTLRCSPRSGDLSVYWYQQSLDQGLQFLIQYYNGEERAKGNILERFSAQQFPDLHSELNLSSLELGDSALYFCASSAAGTEKETQYFGPGTRLLVL.